Each of the 11 T cell receptor beta chains below was sequenced from the same sample in a study of T-cell memory formation after mild COVID-19. TCRdb ran MiXCR on the 5' RACE reads and lists one entry per CDR3 protein. The sample has about 310,000 distinct CDR3 sequences, around a sixth seen once. Sample: PBMCs or a T cell subset sorted from them (not recorded which). The receptors shown here come from a man aged 18 to 30 who had mild COVID-19 (a few samples of this study predate the infection). Cell type and time point are not known.

On this clonotype itself: The junction departs from the called germline gene at one end, perhaps through a read error. This rearrangement joins TRBV7-4 to TRBJ2-3, with a possible D match to TRBD2 (6 bases). Germline V lookup: CDR1 SGHVT, CDR2 SQSDAQ. The CDR3 has 13 residues. CDR3 sequence: CATSWRGTDTLYF. CDR3 coding DNA: TGTGCCACCAGTTGGAGGGGCACAGATACGCTGTATTTT.

The CDR3 sequence: CASSLVSGDRDTEAFF. CDR3 in DNA: TGCGCCAGCAGCTTGGTGTCTGGGGACCGGGACACTGAAGCTTTCTTT. This rearrangement joins TRBV5-1 to TRBJ1-1; the D gene is possibly TRBD1 (5 bases). Trimming left V 0 bases short and J 3 bases short, with 15 bases between. There are 16 residues in the CDR3. Germline V gives CDR1 SGHRS, CDR2 YFSETQ.

This clonotype was counted between two and nine times. V and J are TRBV7-2 and TRBJ1-2; D may be TRBD1 (6 bases). This CDR3 spans 14 amino acids. The germline V gene encodes CDR1 SGHTA and CDR2 FQGNSA. The ends were cut back, 2 bases at V and 2 bases at J, with 9 bases in the middle. The CDR3 DNA reads TGTGCCAGCAGCTTAAGGGACAAAAACTATGGCTACACCTTC. Protein sequence: CASSLRDKNYGYTF.

The gene calls are TRBV9 and TRBJ2-2; D unclear. V was cut by 7 bases and J by 4 bases, with 20 bases left in between. The germline V gene encodes CDR1 SGDLS and CDR2 YYNGEE. CDR3 length equals 16 residues. CDR3 region: CASSARRVKSTGELFF. CDR3 DNA sequence: TGTGCCAGCTCCGCGCGAAGGGTAAAGAGCACCGGGGAGCTGTTTTTT.

This clonotype was seen repeatedly, ten times or more. The chain combines TRBV12-3 or TRBV12-4 with TRBJ2-3; D remains unclear. This CDR3 has 11 residues. V was shortened by 6 bases and J by 5 bases, with 6 bases between the two germline ends. CDR3 in DNA: TGTGCCAGCAGCCTCCAAGATACGCAGTATTTT. Translation: CASSLQDTQYF.

This clonotype was picked up a small number of times. The chain recombines TRBV3-1 with TRBJ1-3; D gene ambiguous. V was pared by 4 bases and J by 0 bases, with 10 bases between. The germline CDR1 and CDR2 sequences are LGHDT and YNNKEL (reference sequence). The CDR3 totals 15 residues. This CDR3 reads CASSPSVLSGNTIYF. The DNA of the CDR3 is TGTGCCAGCAGCCCCTCAGTGCTCTCTGGAAACACCATATATTTT.

This clonotype has just a few counts. The rearrangement uses TRBV5-1 and TRBJ2-3, with TRBD1 identical over 10 bases. This CDR3 contains 16 residues. In germline, CDR1 is SGHRS, CDR2 YFSETQ. The V segment lost 0 bases and the J segment 1 base; nucleotides outside the gene matches: 2. In DNA form, the CDR3 reads TGCGCCAGCAGCTTGGCAGGACAGGGGGGCACAGATACGCAGTATTTT. Translated: CASSLAGQGGTDTQYF.

J is TRBJ1-1 and V is TRBV5-1, with a possible D match to TRBD1 (5 bases). The CDR3 contains 15 residues. V was pared by 4 bases and J by 1 base, with 14 bases between. CDR1 is SGHRS and CDR2 is YFSETQ in the germline V gene. The CDR3 is CASSLWDGKNTEAFF. CDR3 DNA sequence: TGCGCCAGCAGCCTATGGGACGGAAAGAACACTGAAGCTTTCTTT.

In its sample, this clonotype was seen many times. CDR3 nucleotide sequence: TGTGCCAGCAGCTTCGGACAGCAAGAGACCCAGTACTTC. This sequence encodes CASSFGQQETQYF. The V call is TRBV7-2, the J call TRBJ2-5, with D possibly being TRBD1 (6 bases). Trimming removed 3 bases at V and 2 bases at J, with 7 bases between. The CDR3 is 13 residues long. Looked up from germline, CDR1 is SGHTA and CDR2 is FQGNSA.

This chain uses TRBV6-5 with TRBJ1-6; 8 bases are shared with TRBD1. The trim removed 5 bases at V and 8 bases at J, leaving 11 bases unmatched. Per germline, CDR1 MNHEY and CDR2 SVGAGI. This CDR3 contains 16 residues. CDR3 amino acids: CASSPHPGGRDSPLHF. The CDR3 DNA is TGTGCCAGCAGTCCTCACCCAGGGGGCAGGGATTCACCCCTCCACTTT.

This clonotype was seen ten or more times. The V gene is TRBV5-1, the J gene TRBJ2-5; D possibly uses TRBD1 or TRBD2 (5 bases each). The germline V and J ends were trimmed by 4 bases and 5 bases, with 15 bases remaining between them. The germline CDR1 and CDR2 sequences are SGHRS and YFSETQ. The CDR3 has 14 amino acids. CDR3 nucleotide sequence: TGCGCCAGCAGCGCAGGGACCGGGGACGAGACCCAGTACTTC. This codes for CASSAGTGDETQYF.